A single sample gave rise to the 19 T cell receptor beta chains below, sequenced in a study of response to subunit inactivated influenza vaccine. TCRdb re-called the RT-PCR reads through MiXCR, storing one row per CDR3 protein. This sample yields roughly 290,000 distinct CDR3 sequences, of which roughly 22% are seen a single time; roughly 10% belongs to the top ten. Sequenced here: PBMCs from blood, sampled approximately 20 months after vaccination. The source is a man between 50 and 75 years old who received an inactivated influenza vaccine.

This clonotype was found a few times. V usage is TRBV7-8 and J usage is TRBJ1-6, with TRBD1 matching over 9 bases. V lost 3 bases to trimming and J lost 6 bases; unmatched junction nucleotides: 15. This CDR3 is built from 19 residues. The germline V gene encodes CDR1 SGHVS and CDR2 FQNEAQ. The CDR3 nucleotides read TGTGCCAGCAGCTTCACAGGGGGCGCATTGAGGGCATCTAATTCACCCCTCCACTTT. Protein sequence: CASSFTGGALRASNSPLHF.

The chain is built from TRBV6-1 and TRBJ1-1, with D unresolved. The length of the CDR3 is 12 residues. Germline V gene lookup returns CDR1 MNHNS and CDR2 SASEGT. Deletions cut 3 bases from V and 5 bases from J, with 7 bases between. DNA for the CDR3: TGTGCCAGCAGTGAGTCTTGGACTGAAGCTTTCTTT. It specifies CASSESWTEAFF.

The rearrangement joins TRBV29-1 to TRBJ1-3, with D tentatively TRBD1 (5 bases). Trimming took 3 bases from V and 2 from J, leaving 11 bases between them. The CDR3 is made up of 14 amino acids. Germline V gene data show CDR1 as SQVTM and CDR2 as ANQGSEA. For the CDR3, the DNA is TGCAGCGTTGAGATACGGGGACCTGGAAACACCATATATTTT. Its protein is CSVEIRGPGNTIYF.

This clonotype was counted a few times. The rearrangement links TRBV2 to TRBJ1-6, with D tentatively TRBD1 (6 bases). V was cut by 6 bases and J by 9 bases, with 15 bases left in between. The CDR3 is made up of 14 amino acids. In germline, CDR1 is SNHLY, CDR2 FYNNEI. CDR3 bases: TGTGCCAGCAGGGAGGTGACAGGATCTTCACCCCTCCACTTT. Its protein product is CASREVTGSSPLHF.

This clonotype was detected ten times or more. The gene calls are TRBV21-1 and TRBJ1-2; TRBD1, the table's D call, lacks a check against the DNA. TRBV21-1 is classified as a pseudogene. There are 15 residues in the CDR3. The CDR3 loop is CASSKSSTGFCGYTF. Written as DNA, the CDR3 is TGTGCCAGCAGCAAATCTTCCACAGGGTTCTGTGGCTACACCTTC.

This clonotype was found a few times. CDR3 in amino acids: CASRSPGQGTGELFF. The CDR3, as DNA: TGTGCCAGCAGATCGCCGGGACAGGGAACCGGGGAGCTGTTTTTT. The V and J genes are TRBV28 and TRBJ2-2; 9 bases are a match to TRBD1. Germline-derived CDR1 and CDR2 are MDHEN and SYDVKM. The CDR3 totals 15 residues. Trimming cost V 6 bases and J 5 bases; bases outside gene matches: 7.

The chain is built from TRBV4-1 and TRBJ1-2, with D possibly TRBD1 on 6 matching bases. The germline V gene encodes CDR1 MGHRA and CDR2 YSYEKL. CDR3 size: 14 residues. Deletions cut 5 bases from V and 5 bases from J, with 15 bases between. The CDR3 DNA follows: TGCGCCAGCAGCTTCACAGGAGGGGGATATGGCTACACCTTC. Protein sequence: CASSFTGGGYGYTF.

The genes are TRBV20-1 and TRBJ2-2; the D call may be TRBD1 or TRBD2 (6 bases each). V lost 7 bases and J 5 bases, leaving 20 bases between the germline ends. The CDR3 totals 15 residues. Germline lookup yields CDR1 DFQATT and CDR2 SNEGSKA (reference sequence). The CDR3 DNA reads TGCAGTGTCAGGGCCCAGGGGCGGGGAACCGGGGAGCTGTTTTTT. It codes for CSVRAQGRGTGELFF.

This clonotype turned up a few times. This sequence joins TRBV18 and TRBJ1-1; D is unresolved. The ends were cut back, 1 base at V and 0 bases at J, with 9 bases in the middle. This CDR3 region has 15 residues. Germline V lookup: CDR1 KGHSH, CDR2 LQKENI. CDR3 protein: CASSPLVVMNTEAFF. The CDR3 DNA follows: TGTGCCAGCTCACCACTTGTCGTCATGAACACTGAAGCTTTCTTT.

The chain has TRBV20-1 and TRBJ2-1; the D is unclear. V dropped 6 bases and J dropped 1 base, with 10 bases sitting between them. The germline CDR1 and CDR2 sequences are DFQATT and SNEGSKA (reference sequence). The CDR3 is 13 residues long. CDR3 protein: CSAPASSYNEQFF. In nucleotides, the CDR3 is TGCAGTGCCCCCGCCTCTTCCTACAATGAGCAGTTCTTC.

The chain combines TRBV24-1 with TRBJ2-1; tentatively, D is TRBD2 (6 bases). The CDR3 consists of 15 residues. Germline lookup yields CDR1 KGHDR and CDR2 SFDVKD. Trimming stripped 1 base from V and 8 bases from J, with 14 bases between. The chain's CDR3 is CATSDFGRGKDEQFF. Written as DNA, the CDR3 is TGTGCCACCAGTGATTTCGGACGGGGGAAGGATGAGCAGTTCTTC.

This clonotype was observed a handful of times. The chain links TRBV10-3 to TRBJ2-7, with unresolved D. Germline V gene sequence: CDR1 ENHRY, CDR2 SYGVKD. This CDR3 region has 14 residues. Trimming removed 0 bases from V and 0 bases from J, with 6 bases in between. The CDR3 DNA sequence: TGTGCCATCAGTGAGTCCCCCTCCTCCTACGAGCAGTACTTC. This encodes CAISESPSSYEQYF.

This sequence joins TRBV19 and TRBJ1-4; D remains ambiguous. Germline V gives CDR1 LNHDA, CDR2 SQIVND (reference sequence). This CDR3 spans 12 amino acids. Trimming cost V 7 bases and J 4 bases, with 7 bases left between them. CDR3 in DNA: TGTGCCAGTACCGATCTTAATGAAAAACTGTTTTTT. Translation: CASTDLNEKLFF.

This clonotype was seen repeatedly, ten times or more. This chain links TRBV4-3 with TRBJ1-3; D is undetermined. V lost 0 bases and J lost 8, with 11 bases in between. Germline values: CDR1 LGHNA, CDR2 YSLEER. The length of the CDR3 is 14 residues. CDR3 residues: CASSQDLWGDTIYF. In DNA, the CDR3 is TGCGCCAGCAGCCAAGATCTTTGGGGAGACACCATATATTTT.

The genes are TRBV7-9 and TRBJ2-1; 9 bases map to TRBD2. CDR1 is SEHNR and CDR2 is FQNEAQ in the germline V gene (reference sequence). The junction had 11 bases not matched to a gene; V was cut back by 0 bases and J by 8 bases. This CDR3 is 17 amino acids long. The CDR3 DNA reads TGTGCCAGCAGCTTAGCTGAACCTAGCGGGGCCTTATATGAGCAGTTCTTC. Protein: CASSLAEPSGALYEQFF.

The chain employs TRBV11-2 and TRBJ2-2; D gene unclear. Germline lookup yields CDR1 SGHAT and CDR2 FQNNGV. The CDR3 is made up of 12 amino acids. Trimming stripped 1 base from V and 8 bases from J, with 5 bases between. CDR3 residues: CASSLVDGELFF. In DNA form, the CDR3 reads TGTGCCAGCAGCTTAGTTGATGGGGAGCTGTTTTTT.

This clonotype was seen a handful of times. V is TRBV4-2 and J is TRBJ1-4; 11 bases are shared with TRBD1. Trimming removed 6 bases from V and 8 bases from J; junction bases left unmatched: 17. This CDR3 spans 18 amino acids. From germline, CDR1 is LGHNA and CDR2 YNFKEQ. The CDR3 here is CASSPLHRDRGTGEKLFF. In nucleotides, the CDR3 is TGTGCCAGCAGTCCCCTCCACCGGGACAGGGGGACTGGCGAAAAACTGTTTTTT.

V and J are TRBV7-3 and TRBJ2-3, with 10 bases lining up with TRBD2. This CDR3 region has 20 residues. After removal of 5 bases from V and 1 base from J, the junction contained 18 bases not matched to a gene. Germline loops: CDR1 SGHTA, CDR2 FQGTGA. In nucleotides, the CDR3 is TGTGCCAGCAGCGGCCCCTTGTCTAGCGGGGGCTCCCCCGGCACAGATACGCAGTATTTT. Protein: CASSGPLSSGGSPGTDTQYF.

For the CDR3, the DNA is TGTGCCAGCAGTTACTTAGCAGGATCGGGTGGCTACACCTTC. Its translation: CASSYLAGSGGYTF. The rearrangement uses TRBV6-5 and TRBJ1-2; D remains unclear. Germline V gene sequence: CDR1 MNHEY, CDR2 SVGAGI. V lost 1 base to trimming and J lost 7 bases, with 13 bases between them. The CDR3 totals 14 residues.